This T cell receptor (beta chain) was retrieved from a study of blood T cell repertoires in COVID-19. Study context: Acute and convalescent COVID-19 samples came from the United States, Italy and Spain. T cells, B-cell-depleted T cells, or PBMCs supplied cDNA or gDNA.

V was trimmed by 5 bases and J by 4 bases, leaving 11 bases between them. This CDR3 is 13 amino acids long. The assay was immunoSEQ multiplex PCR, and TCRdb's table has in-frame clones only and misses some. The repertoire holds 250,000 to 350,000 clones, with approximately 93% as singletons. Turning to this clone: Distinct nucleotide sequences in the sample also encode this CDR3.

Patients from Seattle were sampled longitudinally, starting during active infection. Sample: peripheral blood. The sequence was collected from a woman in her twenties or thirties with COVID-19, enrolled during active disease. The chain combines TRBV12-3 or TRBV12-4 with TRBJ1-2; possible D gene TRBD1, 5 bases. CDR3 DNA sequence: TGTGCCAGCAGTACGGGGACTGGCTATGGCTACACCTTC. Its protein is CASSTGTGYGYTF.